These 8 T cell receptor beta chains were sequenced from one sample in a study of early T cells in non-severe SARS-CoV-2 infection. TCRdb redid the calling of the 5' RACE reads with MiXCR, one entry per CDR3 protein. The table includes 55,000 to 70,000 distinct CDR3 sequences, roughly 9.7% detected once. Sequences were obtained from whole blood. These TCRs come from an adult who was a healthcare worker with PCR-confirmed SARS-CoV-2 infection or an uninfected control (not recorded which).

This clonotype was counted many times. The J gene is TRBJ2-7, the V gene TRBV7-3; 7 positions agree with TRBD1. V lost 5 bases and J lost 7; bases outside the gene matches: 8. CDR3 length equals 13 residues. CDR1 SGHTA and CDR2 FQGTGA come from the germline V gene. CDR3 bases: TGTGCCAGCAGCCCAATGACAGGGTTAGAGCAGTACTTC. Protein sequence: CASSPMTGLEQYF.

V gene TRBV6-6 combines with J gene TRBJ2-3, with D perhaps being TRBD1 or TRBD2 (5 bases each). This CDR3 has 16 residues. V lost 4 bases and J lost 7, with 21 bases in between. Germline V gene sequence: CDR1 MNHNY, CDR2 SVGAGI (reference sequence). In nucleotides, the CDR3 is TGTGCCAGCAGTTCCACCGGGACGCCGAATATCTATACGCAGTATTTT. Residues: CASSSTGTPNIYTQYF.

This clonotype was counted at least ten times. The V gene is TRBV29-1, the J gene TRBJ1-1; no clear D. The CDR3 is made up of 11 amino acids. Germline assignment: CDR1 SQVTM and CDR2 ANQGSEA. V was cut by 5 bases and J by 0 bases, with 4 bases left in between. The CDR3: CSVRLNTEAFF. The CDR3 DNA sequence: TGCAGCGTTAGACTGAACACTGAAGCTTTCTTT.

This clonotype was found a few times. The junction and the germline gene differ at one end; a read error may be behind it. The CDR3 region is CAWNPDRASYERYF. The CDR3 DNA reads as TGTGCCTGGAATCCGGACAGGGCCTCCTACGAGCGGTACTTC. V is TRBV30 and J is TRBJ2-7, with 8 bases fitting TRBD1. The CDR3 runs to 14 residues. Germline V gene lookup returns CDR1 GTSNPN and CDR2 SVGIG (reference sequence).

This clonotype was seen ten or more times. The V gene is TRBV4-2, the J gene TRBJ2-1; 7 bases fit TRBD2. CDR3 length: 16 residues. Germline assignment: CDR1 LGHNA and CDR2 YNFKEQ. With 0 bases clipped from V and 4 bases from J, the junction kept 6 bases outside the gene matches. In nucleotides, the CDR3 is TGTGCCAGCAGCCAAGATAGGGGCGGGAGTTACAATGAGCAGTTCTTC. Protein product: CASSQDRGGSYNEQFF.

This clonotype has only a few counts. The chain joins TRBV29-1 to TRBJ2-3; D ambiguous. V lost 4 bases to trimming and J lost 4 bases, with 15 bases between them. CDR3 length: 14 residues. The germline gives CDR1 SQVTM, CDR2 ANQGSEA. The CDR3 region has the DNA TGCAGCGTTGCCCTTAACCTCGGCTCAGATACGCAGTATTTT. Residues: CSVALNLGSDTQYF.

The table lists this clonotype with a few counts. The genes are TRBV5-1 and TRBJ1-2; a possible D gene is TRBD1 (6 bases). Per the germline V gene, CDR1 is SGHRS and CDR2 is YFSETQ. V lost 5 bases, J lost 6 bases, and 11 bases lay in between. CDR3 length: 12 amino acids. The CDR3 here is CASSRDNHGYTF. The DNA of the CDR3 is TGCGCCAGCAGTAGGGACAACCATGGCTACACCTTC.

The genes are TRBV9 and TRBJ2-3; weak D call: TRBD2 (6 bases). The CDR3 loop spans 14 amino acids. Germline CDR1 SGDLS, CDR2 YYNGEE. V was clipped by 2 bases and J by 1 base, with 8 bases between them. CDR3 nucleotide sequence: TGTGCCAGCAGCGTCGCTAGCGGCACAGATACGCAGTATTTT. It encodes CASSVASGTDTQYF.